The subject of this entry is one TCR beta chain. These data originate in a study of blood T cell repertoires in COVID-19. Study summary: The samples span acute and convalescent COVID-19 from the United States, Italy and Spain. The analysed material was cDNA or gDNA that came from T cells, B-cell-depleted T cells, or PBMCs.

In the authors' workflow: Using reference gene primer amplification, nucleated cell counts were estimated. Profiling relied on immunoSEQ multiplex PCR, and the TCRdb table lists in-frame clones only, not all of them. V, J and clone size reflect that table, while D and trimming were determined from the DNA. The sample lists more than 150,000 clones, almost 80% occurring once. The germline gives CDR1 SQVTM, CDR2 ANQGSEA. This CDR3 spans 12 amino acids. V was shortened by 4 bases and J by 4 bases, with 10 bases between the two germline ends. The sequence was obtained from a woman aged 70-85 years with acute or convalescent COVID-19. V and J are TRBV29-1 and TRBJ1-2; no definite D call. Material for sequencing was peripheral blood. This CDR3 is CSVAWQVYGYTF. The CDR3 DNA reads TGCAGCGTTGCATGGCAGGTCTATGGCTACACCTTC.